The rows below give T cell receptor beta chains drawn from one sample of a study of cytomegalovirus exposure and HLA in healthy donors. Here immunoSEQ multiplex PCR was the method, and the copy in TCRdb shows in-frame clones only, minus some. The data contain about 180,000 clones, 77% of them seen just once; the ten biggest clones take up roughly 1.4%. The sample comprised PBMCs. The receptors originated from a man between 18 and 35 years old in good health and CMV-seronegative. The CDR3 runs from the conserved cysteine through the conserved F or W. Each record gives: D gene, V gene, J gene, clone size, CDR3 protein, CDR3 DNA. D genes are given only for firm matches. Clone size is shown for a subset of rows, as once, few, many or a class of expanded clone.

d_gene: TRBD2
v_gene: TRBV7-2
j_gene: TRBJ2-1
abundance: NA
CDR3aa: CASSSRLAGFYNEQFF
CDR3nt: TGTGCCAGCAGCTCGAGACTAGCGGGGTTCTACAATGAGCAGTTCTTC

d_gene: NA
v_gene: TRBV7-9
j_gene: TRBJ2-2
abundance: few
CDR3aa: CASSLGLGSYNTGELFF
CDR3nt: TGTGCCAGCAGCTTAGGTCTGGGGAGCTATAACACCGGGGAGCTGTTTTTT

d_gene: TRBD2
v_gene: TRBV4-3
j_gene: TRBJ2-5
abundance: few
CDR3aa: CASSQTSGVKETQYF
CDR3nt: TGCGCCAGCAGCCAAACTAGCGGGGTAAAAGAGACCCAGTACTTC

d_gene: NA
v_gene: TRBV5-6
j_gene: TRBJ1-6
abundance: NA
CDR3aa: CASSLEAGPYNSPLHF
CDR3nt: TGTGCCAGCAGCTTGGAAGCAGGGCCCTATAATTCACCCCTCCACTTT

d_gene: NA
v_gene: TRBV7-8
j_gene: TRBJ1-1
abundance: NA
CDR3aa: CASTNDARTVNTEAFF
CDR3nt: TGTGCCAGCACAAATGACGCCCGGACAGTGAACACTGAAGCTTTCTTT

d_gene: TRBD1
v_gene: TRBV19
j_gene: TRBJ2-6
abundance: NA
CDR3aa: CATRGRGANVLTF
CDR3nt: TGTGCCACGAGGGGGCGAGGGGCCAACGTCCTGACTTTC

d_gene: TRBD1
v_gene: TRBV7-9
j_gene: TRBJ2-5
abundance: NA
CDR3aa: CASRRDRVKETQYF
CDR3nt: TGTGCCAGCAGACGTGACAGGGTCAAAGAGACCCAGTACTTC

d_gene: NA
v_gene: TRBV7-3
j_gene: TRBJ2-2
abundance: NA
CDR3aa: CASSLMGTTGELFF
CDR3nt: TGTGCCAGCAGCTTAATGGGCACCACCGGGGAGCTGTTTTTT

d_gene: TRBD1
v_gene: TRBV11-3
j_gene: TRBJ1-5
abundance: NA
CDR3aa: CASSFRDRQLSQPQHF
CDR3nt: TGTGCCAGCAGCTTTCGGGACAGACAGTTAAGTCAGCCCCAGCATTTT

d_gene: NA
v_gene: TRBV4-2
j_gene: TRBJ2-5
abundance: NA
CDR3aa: CASSQDPGATETQYF
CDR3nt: TGTGCCAGCAGCCAAGACCCAGGGGCGACAGAGACCCAGTACTTC

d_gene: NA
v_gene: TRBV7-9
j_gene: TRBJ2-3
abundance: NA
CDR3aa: CASSRQGPLGTDTQYF
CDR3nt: TGTGCCAGCAGCCGTCAGGGGCCGCTCGGAACAGATACGCAGTATTTT

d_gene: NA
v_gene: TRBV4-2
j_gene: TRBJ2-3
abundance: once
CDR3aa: CASSQDFGGMTDGGSPLGTQYF
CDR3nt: TGTGCCAGCAGCCAAGATTTTGGGGGCATGACGGATGGGGGTAGCCCCCTGGGTACGCAGTATTTT

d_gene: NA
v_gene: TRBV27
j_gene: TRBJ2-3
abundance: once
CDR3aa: CASSLPGVRSQNTDTQYF
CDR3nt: TGTGCCAGCAGTTTGCCGGGTGTGAGGTCCCAAAACACGGATACGCAGTATTTT

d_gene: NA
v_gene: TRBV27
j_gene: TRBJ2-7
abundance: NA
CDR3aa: CASRIQGTSYEQYF
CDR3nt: TGTGCCAGCAGGATTCAGGGAACCTCCTACGAGCAGTACTTC

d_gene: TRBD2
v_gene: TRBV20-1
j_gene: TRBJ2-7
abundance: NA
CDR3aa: CSAGGGYEQYF
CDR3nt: TGCAGTGCGGGGGGGGGCTACGAGCAGTACTTC

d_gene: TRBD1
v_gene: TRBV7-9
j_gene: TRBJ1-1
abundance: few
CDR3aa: CASSLDRDQAFF
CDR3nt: TGTGCCAGCAGCCTCGACAGGGATCAAGCTTTCTTT

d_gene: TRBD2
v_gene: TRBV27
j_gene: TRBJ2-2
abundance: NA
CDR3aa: CASSRSGLAGGAGELFF
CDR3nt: TGTGCCAGCAGTCGTTCGGGACTAGCGGGAGGGGCCGGGGAGCTGTTTTTT

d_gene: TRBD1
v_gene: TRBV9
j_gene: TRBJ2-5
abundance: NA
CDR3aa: CASSAPGQGRETQYF
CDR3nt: TGTGCCAGCAGCGCGCCGGGACAGGGAAGAGAGACCCAGTACTTC

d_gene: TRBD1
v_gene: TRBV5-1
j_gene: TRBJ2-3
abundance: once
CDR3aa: CASSLIQGADTQYF
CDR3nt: TGCGCCAGCAGCTTGATACAGGGGGCAGATACGCAGTATTTT

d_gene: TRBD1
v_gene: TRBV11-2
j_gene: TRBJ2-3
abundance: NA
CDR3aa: CASSLEQGWDTQYF
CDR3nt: TGTGCCAGCAGCTTAGAACAGGGGTGGGATACGCAGTATTTT

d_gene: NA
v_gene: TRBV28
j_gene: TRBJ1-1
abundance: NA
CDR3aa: CASSIGQGNTEAFF
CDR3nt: TGTGCCAGCAGCATAGGGCAGGGTAACACTGAAGCTTTCTTT

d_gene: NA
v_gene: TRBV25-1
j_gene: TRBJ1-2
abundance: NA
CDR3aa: CASSEQGGGYGYTF
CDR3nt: TGTGCCAGCAGTGAACAGGGTGGTGGCTATGGCTACACCTTC

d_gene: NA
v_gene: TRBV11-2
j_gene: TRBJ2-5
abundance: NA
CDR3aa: CASSLATGETQYF
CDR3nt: TGTGCCAGCAGCTTAGCCACGGGAGAGACCCAGTACTTC

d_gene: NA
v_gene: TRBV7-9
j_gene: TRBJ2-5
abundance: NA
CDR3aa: CASSSEWTQYF
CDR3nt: TGTGCCAGCAGCTCGGAGTGGACCCAGTACTTC

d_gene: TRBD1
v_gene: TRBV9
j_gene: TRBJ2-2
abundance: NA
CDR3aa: CASSPRTGGLNTGELFF
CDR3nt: TGTGCCAGCAGCCCCCGGACAGGTGGATTAAACACCGGGGAGCTGTTTTTT

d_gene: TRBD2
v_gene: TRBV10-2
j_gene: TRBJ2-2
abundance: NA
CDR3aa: CASTSGREDTGELFF
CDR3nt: TGCGCCAGCACTAGCGGGAGGGAAGACACCGGGGAGCTGTTTTTT

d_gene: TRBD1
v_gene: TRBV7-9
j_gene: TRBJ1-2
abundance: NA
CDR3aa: CASSLTGVDYGYTF
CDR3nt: TGTGCCAGCAGCTTAACAGGGGTGGACTATGGCTACACCTTC

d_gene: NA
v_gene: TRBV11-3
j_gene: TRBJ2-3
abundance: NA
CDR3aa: CASSLVPTGFRRADTQYF
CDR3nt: TGTGCCAGCAGCTTAGTCCCTACCGGATTTCGTCGGGCAGATACGCAGTATTTT

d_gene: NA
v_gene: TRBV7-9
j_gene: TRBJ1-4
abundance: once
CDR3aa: CASSPGANEKLFF
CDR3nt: TGTGCCAGCAGCCCAGGGGCGAATGAAAAACTGTTTTTT

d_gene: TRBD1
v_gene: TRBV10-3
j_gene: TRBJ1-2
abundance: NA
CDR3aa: CAISGDRGPYGYTF
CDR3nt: TGTGCCATCAGTGGGGACAGGGGCCCCTATGGCTACACCTTC

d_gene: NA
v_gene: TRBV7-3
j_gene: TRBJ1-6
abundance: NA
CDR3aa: CASSSSTATDSPLHF
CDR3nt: TGTGCCAGCAGCTCTTCGACAGCTACGGATTCACCCCTCCACTTT

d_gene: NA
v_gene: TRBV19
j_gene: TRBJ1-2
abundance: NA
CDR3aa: CASSISDYGYTF
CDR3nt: TGTGCCAGTAGTATAAGCGACTATGGCTACACCTTC

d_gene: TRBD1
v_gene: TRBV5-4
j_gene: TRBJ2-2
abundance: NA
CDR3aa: CASSLANRQGNGELFF
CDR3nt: TGTGCCAGCAGCTTGGCAAATCGACAGGGGAACGGGGAGCTGTTTTTT

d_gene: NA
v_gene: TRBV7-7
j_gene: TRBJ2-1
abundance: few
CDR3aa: CASSLRGYNEQFF
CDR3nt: TGTGCTAGCAGCTTAAGGGGTTACAATGAGCAGTTCTTC

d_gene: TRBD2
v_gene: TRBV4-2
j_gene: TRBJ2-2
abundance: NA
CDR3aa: CASSQFPSGGSFPGELFF
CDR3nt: TGTGCCAGCAGCCAATTTCCTAGCGGGGGGTCGTTCCCCGGGGAGCTGTTTTTT

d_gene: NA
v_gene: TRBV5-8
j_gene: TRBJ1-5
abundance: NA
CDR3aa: CASSLAVQAGNSNQPQHF
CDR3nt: TGTGCCAGCAGCTTGGCCGTGCAGGCAGGGAATAGCAATCAGCCCCAGCATTTT

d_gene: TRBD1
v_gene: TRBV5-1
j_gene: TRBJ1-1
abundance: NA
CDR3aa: CASSLDGAGGTEAFF
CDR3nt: TGCGCCAGCAGCTTGGATGGGGCAGGGGGCACTGAAGCTTTCTTT

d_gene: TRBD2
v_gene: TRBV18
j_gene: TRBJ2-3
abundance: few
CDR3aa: CASSPTPTSGWDTQYF
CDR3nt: TGTGCCAGCTCGCCTACGCCGACTAGCGGCTGGGATACGCAGTATTTT

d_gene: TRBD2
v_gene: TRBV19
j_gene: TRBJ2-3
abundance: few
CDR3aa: CASSHGTRSSTDTQYF
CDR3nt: TGTGCCAGTAGTCACGGGACTAGATCTAGCACAGATACGCAGTATTTT

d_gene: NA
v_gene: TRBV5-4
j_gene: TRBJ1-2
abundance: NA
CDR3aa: CASSFIGGGYGYTF
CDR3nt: TGTGCCAGCAGCTTTATCGGGGGAGGTTATGGCTACACCTTC

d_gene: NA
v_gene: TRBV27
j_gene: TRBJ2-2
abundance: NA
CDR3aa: CASSRGVLGTGELFF
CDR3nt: TGTGCCAGCAGCCGCGGGGTTCTGGGCACCGGGGAGCTGTTTTTT

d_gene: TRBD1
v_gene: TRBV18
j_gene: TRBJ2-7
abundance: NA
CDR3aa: CASSRDRSSEQYF
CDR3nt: TGTGCCAGCTCCCGGGACAGGTCTTCCGAGCAGTACTTC

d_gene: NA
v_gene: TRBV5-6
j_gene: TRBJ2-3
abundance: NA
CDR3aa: CASSWGTIPSTDTQYF
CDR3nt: TGTGCCAGCAGCTGGGGCACTATCCCTAGCACAGATACGCAGTATTTT

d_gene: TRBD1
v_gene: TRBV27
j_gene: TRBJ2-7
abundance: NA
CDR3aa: CASSSYRGPNEQYF
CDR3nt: TGTGCCAGCAGTTCCTACAGGGGGCCCAACGAGCAGTACTTC

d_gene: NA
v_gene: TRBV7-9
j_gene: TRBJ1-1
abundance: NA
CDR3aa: CASSLRDSSEAFF
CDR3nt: TGTGCCAGCAGCTTAAGGGACTCTTCTGAAGCTTTCTTT

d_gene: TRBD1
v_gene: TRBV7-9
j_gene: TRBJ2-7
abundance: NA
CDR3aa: CASRPGQGGSGYEQYF
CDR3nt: TGTGCCAGCAGGCCGGGACAGGGTGGCTCGGGCTACGAGCAGTACTTC

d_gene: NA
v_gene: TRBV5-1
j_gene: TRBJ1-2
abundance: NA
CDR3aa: CASSPGKNNYGYTF
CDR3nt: TGCGCCAGCAGCCCAGGGAAAAATAACTATGGCTACACCTTC

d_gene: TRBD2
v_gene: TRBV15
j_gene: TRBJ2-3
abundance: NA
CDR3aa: CATSRGIAGGVGRTDTQYF
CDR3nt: TGTGCCACCAGCAGAGGAATAGCGGGAGGGGTAGGGCGCACAGATACGCAGTATTTT

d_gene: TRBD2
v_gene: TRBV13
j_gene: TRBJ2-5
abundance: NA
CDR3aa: CASSLSLAGGLPETQYF
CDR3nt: TGTGCCAGCAGCCTCTCACTAGCGGGAGGGCTCCCAGAGACCCAGTACTTC

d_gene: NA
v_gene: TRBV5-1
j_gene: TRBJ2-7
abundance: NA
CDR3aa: CASSWIGGVSYEQYF
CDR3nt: TGCGCCAGCAGCTGGATCGGAGGGGTATCCTACGAGCAGTACTTC

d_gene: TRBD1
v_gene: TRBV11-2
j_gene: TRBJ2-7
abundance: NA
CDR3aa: CASSSTYRDRGLYEQYF
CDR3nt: TGTGCCAGCAGCTCGACATACCGGGACAGGGGCCTCTACGAGCAGTACTTC

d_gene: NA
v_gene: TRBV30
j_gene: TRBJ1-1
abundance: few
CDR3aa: CAWSLVGANTEAFF
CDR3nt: TGTGCCTGGAGTCTCGTAGGGGCGAACACTGAAGCTTTCTTT

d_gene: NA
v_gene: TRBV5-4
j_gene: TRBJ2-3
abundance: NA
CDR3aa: CASSARQNTQYF
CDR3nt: TGTGCCAGCAGCGCTAGGCAGAATACGCAGTATTTT

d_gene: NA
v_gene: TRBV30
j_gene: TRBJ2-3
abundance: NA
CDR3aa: CAWSGASTDTQYF
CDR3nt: TGTGCCTGGAGTGGGGCTAGCACAGATACGCAGTATTTT